The clone carrying this T cell receptor (beta chain) was counted only a few times. Between the trimmed V and J ends, which lost 5 bases and 4 bases, there was a span of 10 bases. From germline, CDR1 is KGHDR and CDR2 SFDVKD. The length of the CDR3 is 13 residues. These data originate in a study of T-cell reconstitution after alpha-beta-depleted transplantation in children. Unique molecular identifiers were used to barcode this TCRbeta library. TCRdb reanalysed the PCR reads using MiXCR and keeps one entry per CDR3 protein. This repertoire shows roughly 170,000 distinct CDR3 sequences, more than 6.5% found once; its top ten account for 3%.

The sample in question was PBMCs from the stem cell graft donor, obtained from the stem cell graft. The receptor was derived from a human donor who donated a stem cell graft to a child with Wiskott-Aldrich syndrome. The gene calls are TRBV24-1 and TRBJ1-1; D perhaps matches TRBD1 (6 bases). CDR3 in amino acids: CATSVTGRTEAFF. In DNA, the CDR3 is TGTGCCACCAGTGTAACAGGGCGCACTGAAGCTTTCTTT.